What follows is one TCR beta chain and its context. The assay was immunoSEQ multiplex PCR, and TCRdb's table has in-frame clones only and misses some. The top ten clones hold around 4.7% of a sample with about 4,600 clones, 81% of them seen once. This sample is drawn from a study of tumor T cells in aggressive B-cell lymphoma. CDR1 and CDR2 from the germline V gene are KGHSH and LQKENI. Trimming left V 2 bases short and J 7 bases short, with 14 bases between. The CDR3 has 14 amino acids. The clonotype was recovered from an adult with diffuse large B cell lymphoma. The material sequenced was tumor tissue. The chain has TRBV18 and TRBJ1-2; possibly TRBD1 for D (5 bases). The CDR3 DNA reads TGTGCCAGCTCACCAGCAGGGCGTGGTGCTGGCTACACCTTC. This gives the protein CASSPAGRGAGYTF.